Ten or more counts support the clone carrying this T cell receptor (beta chain). What it recognizes is unknown. These data are taken from a study of T cells in Graves' hyperthyroidism and ophthalmopathy. RNA transcripts served as the template for amplifying TCR beta CDR3 regions. HTBI primers were the set used in a first-round RT-PCR of the TCR CDR3. Via MiXCR, TCRdb re-called the multiplex PCR reads, giving one row per CDR3 protein. The data contain 600,000 or so distinct CDR3 sequences, roughly 15% of them singletons. Trimming cost V 5 bases and J 8 bases, with 13 bases left between them. The CDR3 extends over 13 amino acids. CDR1 is SGHTA, CDR2 FQGNSA, per germline. Study-wide results and caveats: The blood repertoire included most of the expanded thyroid clonotypes above 0.001.

The sample consisted of blood. The chain employs TRBV7-2 and TRBJ1-5; weak D call: TRBD1 (5 bases). This clonotype was obtained from a woman aged 45-59 years with Graves' ophthalmopathy. The CDR3 DNA reads TGTGCCAGCAGCCCCGTCAGGGAAAAGCCCCAGCATTTT. Amino acids: CASSPVREKPQHF.